This TCR beta chain was retrieved from a study of cytomegalovirus exposure and HLA in healthy donors (dated 2017 in TCRdb). In terms of the full investigation: An earlier analysis of several hundred of the donors reported over 250 Gb of sequence data and around 120 million unique TCR beta sequences obtained from approximately 180 million T cells. An early release that covered roughly 600 HLA-typed donors contained approximately 320 gigabases of sequencing data and 70 million to 100 million unique TCR sequences. Among the roughly 400 genotyped donors, about 83% belonged to the genetic ancestry cluster associated with self-reported Caucasian donors. The study was designed to test whether signatures of past pathogen exposure could be identified by cataloging public T cell receptors. The study profiled the T cell repertoires of around 700 subjects by immunosequencing and related them to cytomegalovirus serostatus. A separate validation cohort of 100 to 150 different subjects was used in addition to the 666-subject first cohort. High-throughput TCR immunosequencing, statistical association of individual TCRs with disease status, and machine learning were combined to predict cytomegalovirus infection status. In a later analysis, previously published TCR beta repertoires from 550 to 750 donors were re-analyzed and high-resolution HLA genotyping was added so that TCR occurrence patterns could be studied. Rather than using new phenotypic data, the later analysis identified candidate immune exposures from TCR beta sequences and from how often those sequences occurred across donors. An earlier analysis of 587 of the donors applied high-throughput TCR beta sequencing to assess whether each TCR beta V gene segment acted as functional or pseudogenic. Donor age, sex, ethnicity and CMV serostatus were collected together with the repertoire data. In a later genetic analysis, genome-wide SNP genotypes for about three fifths of the roughly 670 donors were used, and that subset was treated as a discovery cohort. Every discovery cohort repertoire had been produced on one sequencing platform. HLA typing included class I and class II loci at four-digit resolution. Typing coverage differed by locus: A, B, C, DRB1 and DQB1 were typed in about 620-640 donors, DQA1 in approximately 520, DPA1 in over 600, and DPB1 in around 440. Four to six DR-DQ haplotypes were handled as single units for association and clustering, since linkage in the cohort was strong. On average, over 200,000 unique TCR beta nucleotide sequences were sequenced per donor among a few hundred genotyped donors of the cohort, with roughly 20% of those sequences being non-productive.

The cohort comprised around 700 healthy bone marrow donors. All cohort members were sampled while nominally healthy, although unrecorded immune exposures were likely present. The donor tested CMV seronegative and was one of the 352 seronegative cohort members. A peripheral blood sample was provided by each donor, and peripheral blood mononuclear cells were used for TCR beta sequencing. Genomic DNA was extracted from the blood cell samples with the Qiagen DNeasy Blood Extraction Kit. Broad study findings and their caveats: A further reported finding was that TCR beta sequences accurately predicted the HLA-A and HLA-B alleles for most subjects in the first cohort. In vitro tests confirmed that a few of the cytomegalovirus-associated TCR beta chains recognize cytomegalovirus antigens. When HLA alleles, especially DR and DQ, strongly co-occurred, attributing TCR associations to individual alleles was difficult. In a later genetic analysis, fewer N-insertions in productive TCRs were reported among donors in an Asian-associated ancestry cluster than the roughly 700-donor mean. Correlated functional status among segregating V segments might reflect linkage disequilibrium, but an unknown experimental factor could not be ruled out. The only immune exposure information available for the cohort was CMV serostatus. The classifier was reported to diagnose cytomegalovirus status with high specificity and sensitivity in both the original cohort and the validation cohort. At a false discovery rate of 0.05, a later analysis linked under 20,000 TCR beta sequences to specific HLA alleles. A later analysis found that most CMV-associated TCR beta chains appeared HLA-restricted, with HLA associations seemingly driven largely by CMV exposure. Several of the top co-occurrence clusters appeared to be linked to parvovirus B19, influenza, CMV and Epstein-Barr virus, according to a later analysis. In the study, approximately 160 TCR beta chains were listed as associated with cytomegalovirus. Most TCR sequences were seen in very few donors, while some public TCRs were found in many individuals. HLA typing was unavailable for some donors at each locus, so association tests used only the typed subset. Sequencing depth was assumed to be roughly uniform across donors in the presence/absence analyses, though that assumption may not hold. In a later analysis, TCR association rates were found to vary across HLA loci, with the most associated TCRs seen for DRB1 alleles and the fewest for HLA-C alleles. The authors suggested that the approach could potentially be generalized to other disease states and immunological phenotypes. This cohort had only TCR beta chains sequenced, and the lack of alpha or paired-chain data limited which features could be detected. A cluster of highly shared sequence variants was judged likely to represent a technical artifact of the sequencing pipeline. In a later analysis, HLA-associated TCR beta chains were found to be more clonally expanded and to have lower generation probabilities than equally common non-associated chains. Because counts were too low, more than 15 rarely observed V segments, including chromosome 9 orphons, were excluded from the earlier analysis of roughly 580 of the donors. In an earlier analysis of approximately 590 of the donors, most TCR beta V segments appeared in productive rearrangements about 87% or about 30% of the time, broadly matching IMGT annotations. V-gene and J-gene trimming of TCR beta chains was associated with a missense DCLRE1C variant in a later genetic analysis, and the association was replicated in an independent cohort.

The library was made by the immunoSEQ multiplex PCR assay. For the multiplex PCR, a mixture combining 60 forward primers for TCR Vbeta segments and 13 reverse primers for TCR Jbeta segments was used. Amplification of the CDR3 region of rearranged TCR beta genes was performed with a multiplex PCR assay on genomic DNA. The amplified TCR beta libraries were sequenced on the Illumina HiSeq System as 87-base-pair reads. The original methods were these. A later analysis counted tens of millions of unique TCR beta chains across the 666 repertoires, and 10 million to 11 million of these chains were shared by at least two donors. To remove PCR and sequencing errors, raw reads were error-corrected and collapsed into unique sequences using a nearest-neighbor algorithm that merged closely related sequences. To assign V, D and J gene segments, CDR3 sequences were aligned to IMGT reference sequences. Each retained sequence needed at least a six-nucleotide match to both a V gene segment and a J gene segment. Rearrangements were classified as productive when the CDR3 lacked stop codons and remained in frame with V and J, and all other rearrangements were classified as non-productive. CDR3 was defined according to IMGT convention as the region running from the second conserved V-encoded cysteine to the conserved J-encoded phenylalanine. The earlier analysis of about 500 of the donors excluded sequences that lacked an unambiguous match to a single V gene segment. An earlier analysis of a few hundred of the donors called V segments functional above 56.7% productive rearrangements and segregating when the between-donor standard deviation exceeded 5%. A statistical classification framework was developed to diagnose cytomegalovirus status using the catalog of TCR beta chain sequences. In a later analysis, V and J genes were assigned by comparing TCR nucleotide sequences against IMGT/GENE-DB human TR gene sequences. The TCRdist pipeline was used in a later analysis to assign CDR3 sequences and most-parsimonious VDJ recombination scenarios. In a later analysis, each TCR beta chain was defined by its CDR3 amino acid sequence together with its V-gene family, and reads lacking a unique V-gene family were excluded. As a way to deal with suspected cross-contamination and a sequencing artifact, a later analysis dropped approximately 570 nucleotide sequences that were highly shared and had low generation probability. In a later analysis, a clonal expansion index for each public chain was calculated from normalized within-repertoire ranks of inferred template counts. A later analysis computed generation probabilities with a VDJ recombination model fitted to out-of-frame rearrangements, and checked the results against IGoR. A later analysis scored TCR-TCR, TCR-HLA and TCR-CMV co-occurrence with hypergeometric tests, applying a repertoire-size bias correction to TCR pairs. False discovery rates were estimated in a later analysis by permuting HLA or CMV assignments 20 times. In a later analysis, co-occurring TCRs were grouped using DBSCAN, and TCRdist sequence similarity was added for clustering within HLA-allele-positive subsets. Repertoires with fewer than 30,000 or more than 120,000 public chains, plus five repertoires with anomalous nucleotide sharing, were excluded from co-occurrence clustering. This is the immuneACCESS table as TCRdb keeps it, with only in-frame sequences that have V and J called. A part of the clones is gone; compared with another copy, unresolved V genes explain less than half, and the rest is unexplained. That table gives V, J and clone size, and the DNA gave D and trimming. This sample is represented by approximately 260,000 clones; 85% to 95% of them were singletons. The ten largest clones take up about 1.7% of the sample.

In regard to this clone: Its antigen is currently not known. The record has no base qualities; no much larger clone is one base away.

Sequenced input: PBMCs. The sequence was obtained from a girl aged 2 to 10 in good health and CMV-seronegative.

In nucleotide form, the sequence is TGTGCCAGCAGTTACGGACTAGCGGGGGGGAACGAGCAGTACTTC. Protein translation: CASSYGLAGGNEQYF. The rearrangement combines TRBV6-5 with TRBJ2-7; 15 bases in the junction line up with TRBD2. V is cut back by 2 bases and J by 5 bases, with 1 base in the junction unmatched. Per the germline V gene, MNHEY is the CDR1 and SVGAGI is the CDR2. Including cysteine and phenylalanine, the CDR3 has 15 amino acids. Left in the record is the CDR3 DNA by itself, 45 bases read in frame from the first base.